This T cell receptor beta chain was sequenced for a study of technical replicates of blood from several donors. This table comes from immunoSEQ multiplex PCR, and its TCRdb copy is limited to in-frame clones, with some not included. The sample lists roughly 56,000 clones; 90% to 95% were seen once. The sequencing sample was made of PBMCs. This TCR was recovered from a human donor in good health. Some clones in this sample may be carry-over from other donors' samples.

CDR3 nucleotides: TGTGCCAGCAGGGACAGTGCATATTACAACACTGAAGCTTTCTTT. It encodes CASRDSAYYNTEAFF. The rearrangement links TRBV6-1 to TRBJ1-1; possibly TRBD1 for D (6 bases). This CDR3 region has 15 residues. Germline-derived CDR1 and CDR2 are MNHNS and SASEGT. V lost 6 bases, J lost 2 bases, and 16 bases lay in between.